This T cell receptor (beta chain) was identified during a study of T cell responses to AZD1222 COVID-19 vaccine. The study, taken as a whole, reports: Every sample of the repertoires postdated the peak T cell response. Donors were mostly white British, more females; clonal diversity possibly underestimated. Unmutated variant regions reportedly attract nearly half of all spike-specific TCRs.

Here immunoSEQ multiplex PCR was the method, and the copy in TCRdb shows in-frame clones only, minus some. Of about 150,000 clones listed, more than 90% are singletons. Pooling covered second doses at about 4 or about 12 weeks. Points on this clone: Its antigen is currently unknown.

This CDR3 region has 13 residues. Germline V gene sequence: CDR1 SGHTA, CDR2 FQGTGA. Deletions cut 5 bases from V and 3 bases from J, with 9 bases between. The source was peripheral blood, collected 28 days after the second AZD1222 dose. This receptor was taken from an adult who received the AZD1222 COVID-19 vaccine. J is TRBJ2-3 and V is TRBV7-3, with no clear D. The CDR3 coding sequence is TGTGCCAGCAGCCCAGCACGAACAGATACGCAGTATTTT. Protein sequence: CASSPARTDTQYF.